This T cell receptor (beta chain) originates from a study of blood T cells in healthy people across ages. This clonotype has only one observation. A sample-barcoded 5' primer and a J-beta primer mix were used in a second PCR of about 7 to 11 cycles. TCRdb re-derived calls from the 5' RACE reads in MiXCR, one entry per CDR3 protein. The data hold 1.5 million to 1.9 million distinct CDR3 sequences, with approximately 43% observed a single time. Input material: blood. This clonotype originated in a woman in her late teens or twenties in good health.

The DNA for the CDR3 is TGCGCCAGCAGCCAGCTTGCACAGGGTTGGAATGAGCAGTTCTTC. Translation: CASSQLAQGWNEQFF. The genes are TRBV4-3 and TRBJ2-1; D may be TRBD1 (6 bases). Trimming pared 3 bases from V and 7 bases from J, leaving 16 bases between. The germline CDR1 and CDR2 sequences are LGHNA and YSLEER. The CDR3 length is 15 residues.